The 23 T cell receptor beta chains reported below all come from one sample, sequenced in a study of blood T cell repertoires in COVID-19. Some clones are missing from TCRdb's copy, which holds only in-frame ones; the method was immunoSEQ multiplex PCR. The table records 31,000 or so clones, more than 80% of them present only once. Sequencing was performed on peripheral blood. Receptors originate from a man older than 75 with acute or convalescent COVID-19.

The CDR3 coding sequence is TGCGCCAGCAGCTTGGCGAGCAATCAGCCCCAGCATTTT. It codes for CASSLASNQPQHF. The chain couples TRBV5-1 to TRBJ1-5, with no clear D. There are 13 residues in the CDR3. The germline V gene encodes CDR1 SGHRS and CDR2 YFSETQ. V lost 0 bases to trimming and J lost 1 base, with 2 bases between them. The variable domain in full, completed from reference TRBV5-1 and TRBJ1-5, reads KAGVTQTPRYLIKTRGQQVTLSCSPISGHRSVSWYQQTPGQGLQFLFEYFSETQRNKGNFPGRFSGRQFSNSRSEMNVSTLELGDSALYLCASSLASNQPQHFGDGTRLSIL.

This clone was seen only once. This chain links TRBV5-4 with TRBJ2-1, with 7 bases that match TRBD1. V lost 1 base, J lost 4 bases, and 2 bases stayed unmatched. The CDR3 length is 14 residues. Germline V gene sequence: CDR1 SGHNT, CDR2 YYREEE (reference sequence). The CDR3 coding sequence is TGTGCCAGCAGCTTGTGGGACAGATACAATGAGCAGTTCTTC. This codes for CASSLWDRYNEQFF. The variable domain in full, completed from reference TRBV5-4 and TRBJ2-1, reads ETGVTQSPTHLIKTRGQQVTLRCSSQSGHNTVSWYQQALGQGPQFIFQYYREEENGRGNFPPRFSGLQFPNYSSELNVNALELDDSALYLCASSLWDRYNEQFFGPGTRLTVL.

The CDR3 nucleotides are TGTGCCAGCAGTTCCTCTAGTTTCCGCTCCTACGAGCAGTACTTC. Amino acids: CASSSSSFRSYEQYF. The genes are TRBV6-6 and TRBJ2-7; unclear D gene. CDR1 and CDR2 from the germline V gene are MNHNY and SVGAGI (reference sequence). The CDR3 is 15 residues long. V was clipped by 4 bases and J by 0 bases, with 13 bases between them.

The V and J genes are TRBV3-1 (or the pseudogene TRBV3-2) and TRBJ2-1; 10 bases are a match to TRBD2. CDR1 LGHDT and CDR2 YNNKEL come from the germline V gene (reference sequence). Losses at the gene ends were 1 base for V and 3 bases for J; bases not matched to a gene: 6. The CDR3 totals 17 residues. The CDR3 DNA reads TGTGCCAGCAGCCAAGCGGATAGCGGGGGGCTCTACAATGAGCAGTTCTTC. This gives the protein CASSQADSGGLYNEQFF.

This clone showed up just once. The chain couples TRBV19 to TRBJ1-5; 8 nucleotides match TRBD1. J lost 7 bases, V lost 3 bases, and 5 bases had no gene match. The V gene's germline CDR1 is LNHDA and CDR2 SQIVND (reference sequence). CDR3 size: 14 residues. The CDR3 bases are TGTGCCAGTAGTATCCAGGGGGCTGGGCAGCCCCAGCATTTT. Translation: CASSIQGAGQPQHF.

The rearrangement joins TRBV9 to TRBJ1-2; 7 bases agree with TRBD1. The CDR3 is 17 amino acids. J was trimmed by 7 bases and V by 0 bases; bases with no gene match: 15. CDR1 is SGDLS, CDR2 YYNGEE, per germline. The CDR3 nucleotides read TGTGCCAGCAGCGTAGGGGGACAGACATGGGGTCTTGGTGGCTACACCTTC. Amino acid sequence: CASSVGGQTWGLGGYTF. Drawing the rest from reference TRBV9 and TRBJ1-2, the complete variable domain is DSGVTQTPKHLITATGQRVTLRCSPRSGDLSVYWYQQSLDQGLQFLIQYYNGEERAKGNILERFSAQQFPDLHSELNLSSLELGDSALYFCASSVGGQTWGLGGYTFGSGTRLTVV.

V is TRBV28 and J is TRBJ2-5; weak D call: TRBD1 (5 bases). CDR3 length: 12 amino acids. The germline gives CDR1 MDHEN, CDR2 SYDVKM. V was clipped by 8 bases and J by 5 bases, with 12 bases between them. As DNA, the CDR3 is TGTGCCAGCGGAAGGGGTTGGGAGACCCAGTACTTC. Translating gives CASGRGWETQYF.

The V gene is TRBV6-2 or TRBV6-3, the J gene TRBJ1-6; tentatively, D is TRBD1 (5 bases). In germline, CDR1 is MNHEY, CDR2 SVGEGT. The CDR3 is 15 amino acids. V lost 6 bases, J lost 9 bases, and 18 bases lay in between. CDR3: CASSKDQGLASPLHF. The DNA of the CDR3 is TGTGCCAGCAGCAAAGATCAGGGTTTGGCTTCACCCCTCCACTTT.

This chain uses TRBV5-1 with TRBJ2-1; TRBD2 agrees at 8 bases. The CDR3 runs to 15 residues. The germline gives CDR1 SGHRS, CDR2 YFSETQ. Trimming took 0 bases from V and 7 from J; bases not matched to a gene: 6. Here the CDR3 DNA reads TGCGCCAGCAGCTTGGCCTTCGGGGGGGCGAATGAGCAGTTCTTC. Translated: CASSLAFGGANEQFF. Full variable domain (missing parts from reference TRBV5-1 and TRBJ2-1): KAGVTQTPRYLIKTRGQQVTLSCSPISGHRSVSWYQQTPGQGLQFLFEYFSETQRNKGNFPGRFSGRQFSNSRSEMNVSTLELGDSALYLCASSLAFGGANEQFFGPGTRLTVL.

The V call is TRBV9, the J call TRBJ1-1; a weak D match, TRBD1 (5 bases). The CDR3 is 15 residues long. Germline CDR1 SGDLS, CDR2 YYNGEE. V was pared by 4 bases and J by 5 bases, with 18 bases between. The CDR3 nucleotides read TGTGCCAGCAGCCCAACGGGCCCGACAGAGACTGAAGCTTTCTTT. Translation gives CASSPTGPTETEAFF. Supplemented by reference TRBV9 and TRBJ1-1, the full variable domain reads DSGVTQTPKHLITATGQRVTLRCSPRSGDLSVYWYQQSLDQGLQFLIQYYNGEERAKGNILERFSAQQFPDLHSELNLSSLELGDSALYFCASSPTGPTETEAFFGQGTRLTVV.

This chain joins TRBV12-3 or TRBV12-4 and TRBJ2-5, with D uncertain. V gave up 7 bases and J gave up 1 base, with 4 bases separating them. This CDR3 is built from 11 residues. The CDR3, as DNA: TGTGCCAGCAACTTCCAAGAGACCCAGTACTTC. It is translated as CASNFQETQYF.

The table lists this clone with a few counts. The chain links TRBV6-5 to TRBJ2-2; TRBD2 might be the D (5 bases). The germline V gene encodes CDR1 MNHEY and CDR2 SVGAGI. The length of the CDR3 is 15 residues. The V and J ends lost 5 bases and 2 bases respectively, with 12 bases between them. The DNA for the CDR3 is TGTGCCAGCAGTCGGGCCCGGGGAAACACCGGGGAGCTGTTTTTT. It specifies CASSRARGNTGELFF.

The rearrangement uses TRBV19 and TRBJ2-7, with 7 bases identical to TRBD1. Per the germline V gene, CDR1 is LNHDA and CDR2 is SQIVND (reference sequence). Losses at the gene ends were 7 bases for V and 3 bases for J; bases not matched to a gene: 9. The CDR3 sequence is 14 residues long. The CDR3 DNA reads TGTGCCAGTAACCTACAGGGGTTTGGCTACGAGCAGTACTTC. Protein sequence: CASNLQGFGYEQYF.

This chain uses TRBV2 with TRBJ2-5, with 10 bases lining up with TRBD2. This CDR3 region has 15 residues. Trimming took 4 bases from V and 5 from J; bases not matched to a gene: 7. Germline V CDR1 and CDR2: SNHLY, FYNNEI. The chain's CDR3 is CASSAPSGGRETQYF. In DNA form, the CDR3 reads TGTGCCAGCAGTGCCCCTAGCGGGGGTCGGGAGACCCAGTACTTC.

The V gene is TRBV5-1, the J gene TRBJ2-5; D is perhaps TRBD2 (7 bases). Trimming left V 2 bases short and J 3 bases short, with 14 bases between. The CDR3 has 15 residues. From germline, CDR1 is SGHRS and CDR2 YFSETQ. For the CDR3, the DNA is TGCGCCAGCAGCTTTTCGGGGGCGGGGGAAGAGACCCAGTACTTC. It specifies CASSFSGAGEETQYF.

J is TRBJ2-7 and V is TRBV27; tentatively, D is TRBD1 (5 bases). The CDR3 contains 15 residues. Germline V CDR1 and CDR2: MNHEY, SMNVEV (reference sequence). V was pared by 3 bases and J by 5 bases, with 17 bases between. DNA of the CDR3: TGTGCCAGCAGTTTCTCCAGTCAGGGTAGCCACGAGCAGTACTTC. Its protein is CASSFSSQGSHEQYF.

The CDR3 loop is CASSKVEWQATPTGANVLTF. CDR3 nucleotide sequence: TGTGCCAGTAGTAAAGTTGAATGGCAGGCTACTCCTACTGGGGCCAACGTCCTGACTTTC. V and J are TRBV19 and TRBJ2-6; D is unclear. CDR1 is LNHDA, CDR2 SQIVND, per germline (reference sequence). The CDR3 loop spans 20 amino acids. V lost 4 bases and J lost 2, with 24 bases in between.

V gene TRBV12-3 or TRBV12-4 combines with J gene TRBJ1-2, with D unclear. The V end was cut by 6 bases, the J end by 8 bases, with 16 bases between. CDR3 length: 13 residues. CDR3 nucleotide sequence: TGTGCCAGCAGCCACCTCCTCCGAGGGGGCTACACCTTC. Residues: CASSHLLRGGYTF.

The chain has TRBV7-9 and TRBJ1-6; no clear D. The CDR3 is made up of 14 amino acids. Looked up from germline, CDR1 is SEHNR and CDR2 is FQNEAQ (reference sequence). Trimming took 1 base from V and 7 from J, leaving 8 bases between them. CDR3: CASSLGLENSPLHF. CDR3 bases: TGTGCCAGCAGCTTAGGCCTGGAGAATTCACCCCTCCACTTT.

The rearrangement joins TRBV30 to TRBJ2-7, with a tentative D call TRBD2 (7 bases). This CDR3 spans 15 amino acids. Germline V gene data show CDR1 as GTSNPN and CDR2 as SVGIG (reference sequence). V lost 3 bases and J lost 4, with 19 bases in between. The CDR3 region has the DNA TGTGCCTGGAGCCGAGGGGGGGGGTTCGGGTACGAGCAGTACTTC. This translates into CAWSRGGGFGYEQYF.

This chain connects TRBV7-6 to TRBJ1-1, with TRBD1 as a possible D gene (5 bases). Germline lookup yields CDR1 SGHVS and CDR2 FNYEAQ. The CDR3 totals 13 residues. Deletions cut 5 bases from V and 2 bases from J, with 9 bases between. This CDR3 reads CASSQDRNTEAFF. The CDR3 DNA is TGTGCCAGCAGCCAAGACAGAAACACTGAAGCTTTCTTT.

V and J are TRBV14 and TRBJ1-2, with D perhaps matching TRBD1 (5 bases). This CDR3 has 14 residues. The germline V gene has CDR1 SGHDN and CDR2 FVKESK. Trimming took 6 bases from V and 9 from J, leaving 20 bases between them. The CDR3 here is CASSSTTGAYSYTF. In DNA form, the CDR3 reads TGTGCCAGCAGTTCGACAACTGGGGCTTATAGCTACACCTTC.

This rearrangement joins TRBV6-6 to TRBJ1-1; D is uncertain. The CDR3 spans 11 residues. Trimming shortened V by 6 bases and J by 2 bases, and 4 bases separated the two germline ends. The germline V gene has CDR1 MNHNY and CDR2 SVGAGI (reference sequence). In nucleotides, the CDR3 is TGTGCCAGCAGACTCAACACTGAAGCTTTCTTT. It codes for CASRLNTEAFF.